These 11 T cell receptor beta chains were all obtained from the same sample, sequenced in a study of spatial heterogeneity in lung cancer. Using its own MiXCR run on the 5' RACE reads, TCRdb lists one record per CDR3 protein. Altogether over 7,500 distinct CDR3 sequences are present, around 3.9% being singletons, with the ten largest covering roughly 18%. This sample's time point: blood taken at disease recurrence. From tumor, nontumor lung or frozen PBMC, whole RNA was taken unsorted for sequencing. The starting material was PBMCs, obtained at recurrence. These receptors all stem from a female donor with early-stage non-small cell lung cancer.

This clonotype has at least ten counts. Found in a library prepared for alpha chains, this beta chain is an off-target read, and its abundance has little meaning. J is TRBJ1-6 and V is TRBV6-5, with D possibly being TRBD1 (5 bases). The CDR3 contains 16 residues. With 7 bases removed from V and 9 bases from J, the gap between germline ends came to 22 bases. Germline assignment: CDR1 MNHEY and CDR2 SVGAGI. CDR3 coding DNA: TGTGCCAGCACGGGGCAGGCCACAAGTCGTGGTTCACCCCTCCACTTT. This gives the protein CASTGQATSRGSPLHF.

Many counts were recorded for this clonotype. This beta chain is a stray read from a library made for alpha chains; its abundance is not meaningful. The CDR3 is CSASSASGGRAADTQYF. CDR3 coding DNA: TGCAGTGCTTCAAGTGCTAGCGGGGGCCGGGCGGCAGATACGCAGTATTTT. The chain combines TRBV20-1 with TRBJ2-3, with 10 bases identical to TRBD2. Losses at the gene ends were 5 bases for V and 4 bases for J; bases not matched to a gene: 15. Germline loops: CDR1 DFQATT, CDR2 SNEGSKA (reference sequence). This CDR3 spans 17 amino acids.

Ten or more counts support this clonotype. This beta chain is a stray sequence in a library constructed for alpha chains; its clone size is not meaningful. The CDR3: CASYPGYSNQPQHF. As DNA, the CDR3 is TGCGCCAGCTACCCTGGATATAGCAATCAGCCCCAGCATTTT. The V call is TRBV10-2, the J call TRBJ1-5; no clear D. There are 14 residues in the CDR3. Trimming cost V 8 bases and J 0 bases, with 11 bases left between them. Looked up from germline, CDR1 is WSHSY and CDR2 is SAAADI.

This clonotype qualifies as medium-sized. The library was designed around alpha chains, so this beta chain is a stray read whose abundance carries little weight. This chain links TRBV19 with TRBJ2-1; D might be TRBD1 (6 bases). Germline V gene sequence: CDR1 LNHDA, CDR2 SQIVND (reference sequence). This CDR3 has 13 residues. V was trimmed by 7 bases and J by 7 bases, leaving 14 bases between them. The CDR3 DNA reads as TGTGCCAGTACCCTTACAGGGTGGAATGAGCAGTTCTTC. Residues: CASTLTGWNEQFF. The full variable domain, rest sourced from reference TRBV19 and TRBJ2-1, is DGGITQSPKYLFRKEGQNVTLSCEQNLNHDAMYWYRQDPGQGLRLIYYSQIVNDFQKGDIAEGYSVSREKKESFPLTVTSAQKNPTAFYLCASTLTGWNEQFFGPGTRLTVL.

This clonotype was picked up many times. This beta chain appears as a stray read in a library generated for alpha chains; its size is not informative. CDR3: CSAGPQGFTDTQYF. CDR3 bases: TGCAGTGCTGGACCACAGGGATTCACAGATACGCAGTATTTT. The chain joins TRBV20-1 to TRBJ2-3; possible D gene TRBD1, 6 bases. With 5 bases removed from V and 2 bases from J, the gap between germline ends came to 14 bases. The germline gives CDR1 DFQATT, CDR2 SNEGSKA (reference sequence). The CDR3 covers 14 residues.

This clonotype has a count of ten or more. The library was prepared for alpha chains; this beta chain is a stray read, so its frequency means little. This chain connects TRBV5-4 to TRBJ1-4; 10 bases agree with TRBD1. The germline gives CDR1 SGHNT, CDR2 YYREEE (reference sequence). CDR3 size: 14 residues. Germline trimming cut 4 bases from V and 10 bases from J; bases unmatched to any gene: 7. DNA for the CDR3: TGTGCCAGCAGCCAGGACAGGGGGGACGGAAAACTGTTTTTT. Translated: CASSQDRGDGKLFF.

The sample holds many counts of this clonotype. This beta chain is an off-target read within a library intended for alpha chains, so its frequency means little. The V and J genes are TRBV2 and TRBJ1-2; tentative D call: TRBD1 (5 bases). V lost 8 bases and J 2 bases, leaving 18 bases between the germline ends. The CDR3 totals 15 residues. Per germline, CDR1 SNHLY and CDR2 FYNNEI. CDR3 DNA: TGTGCCAGCTATGGGGCGATCGGGGCAAACTATGGCTACACCTTC. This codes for CASYGAIGANYGYTF. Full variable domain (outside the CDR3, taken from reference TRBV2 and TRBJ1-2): EPEVTQTPSHQVTQMGQEVILRCVPISNHLYFYWYRQILGQKVEFLVSFYNNEISEKSEIFDDQFSVERPDGSNFTLKIRSTKLEDSAMYFCASYGAIGANYGYTFGSGTRLTVV.

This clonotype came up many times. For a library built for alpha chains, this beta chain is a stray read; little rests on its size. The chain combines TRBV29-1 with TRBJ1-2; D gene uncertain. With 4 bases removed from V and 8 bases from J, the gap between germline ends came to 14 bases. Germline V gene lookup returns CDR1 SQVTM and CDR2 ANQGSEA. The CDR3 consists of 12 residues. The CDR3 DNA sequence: TGCAGCGTTGTCACGGGTCCGGAGGGCTACACCTTC. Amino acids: CSVVTGPEGYTF.

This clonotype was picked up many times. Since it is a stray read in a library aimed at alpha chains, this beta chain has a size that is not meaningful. CDR3 region: CASRKPSLLGTEAFF. As DNA, the CDR3 is TGTGCCAGCAGGAAACCTTCTCTCTTAGGGACTGAAGCTTTCTTT. The V call is TRBV6-5, the J call TRBJ1-1; D remains unclear. The CDR3 runs 15 residues. V lost 6 bases and J lost 5, with 19 bases in between. Per germline, CDR1 MNHEY and CDR2 SVGAGI.

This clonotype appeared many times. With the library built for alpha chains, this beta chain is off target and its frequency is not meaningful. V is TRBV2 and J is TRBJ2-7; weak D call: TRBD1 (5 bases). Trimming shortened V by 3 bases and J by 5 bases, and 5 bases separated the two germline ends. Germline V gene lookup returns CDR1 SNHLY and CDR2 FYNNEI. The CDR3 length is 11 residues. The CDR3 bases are TGTGCCAGCAGTGACAGGGACGAGCAGTACTTC. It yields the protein CASSDRDEQYF.

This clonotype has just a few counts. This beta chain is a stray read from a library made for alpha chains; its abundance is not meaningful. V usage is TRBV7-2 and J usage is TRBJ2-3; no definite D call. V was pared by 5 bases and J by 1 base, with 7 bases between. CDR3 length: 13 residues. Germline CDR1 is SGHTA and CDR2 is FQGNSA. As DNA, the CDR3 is TGTGCCAGCAGCGCCTCCGGCACAGATACGCAGTATTTT. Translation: CASSASGTDTQYF.